This is a list of T cell receptor beta chains from one sample in a study of blood T cell repertoires in COVID-19. Clones were read by immunoSEQ multiplex PCR, and TCRdb kept only the in-frame ones, dropping some. The sample holds under 90,000 clones; about 68% are singletons and the top ten take about 5.7%. Sequenced material: peripheral blood. The receptor source for this set is a man between 50 and 59 years old with active or convalescent COVID-19. Both conserved end residues are part of each CDR3. Fields, in order: clone size, V gene, J gene, D gene, CDR3 protein, CDR3 DNA. A D gene is named only where the DNA matches it firmly. Size tells how often a clone was seen (once, few, many) or the class of an expanded clone, and some rows leave it out.

few	TRBV25-1	TRBJ1-1	NA	CASSLTGQNTEAFF	TGTGCCAGCAGTCTTACAGGGCAGAACACTGAAGCTTTCTTT
NA	TRBV3-1/TRBV3-2	TRBJ1-5	TRBD1	CASSQRQGKQPQHF	TGTGCCAGCAGCCAACGACAGGGAAAGCAGCCCCAGCATTTT
NA	TRBV12-3/TRBV12-4	TRBJ2-7	NA	CASGGYEQYF	TGTGCCAGCGGGGGGTACGAGCAGTACTTC
NA	TRBV7-3	TRBJ2-1	TRBD2	CASSLTPVGDYSEQFF	TGTGCCAGCAGCTTAACCCCTGTAGGGGACTACAGTGAGCAGTTCTTC
once	TRBV30	TRBJ1-1	NA	CAWRGPNTEAFF	TGTGCCTGGAGGGGGCCGAACACTGAAGCTTTCTTT
NA	TRBV6-6	TRBJ2-1	NA	CASSSTGGPPDRSLDNEQFF	TGTGCCAGCAGCTCTACGGGGGGACCTCCGGACAGATCCCTCGACAATGAGCAGTTCTTC
NA	TRBV14	TRBJ1-6	NA	CASSPDTNNSPLHF	TGTGCCAGCAGCCCGGACACGAATAATTCACCCCTCCACTTT
NA	TRBV30	TRBJ2-2	NA	CAWILPGGSTGELFF	TGTGCCTGGATTTTACCGGGGGGCTCCACCGGGGAGCTGTTTTTT
NA	TRBV19	TRBJ1-1	TRBD1	CASSILPRGGIAEAFF	TGTGCCAGTAGTATCCTCCCAAGAGGGGGCATAGCTGAAGCTTTCTTT
NA	TRBV11-3	TRBJ2-3	TRBD2	CASSQGLAGGLDTQYF	TGTGCCAGCAGCCAGGGGCTAGCGGGGGGGCTGGATACGCAGTATTTT
few	TRBV29-1	TRBJ2-7	TRBD1	CSVTGQGLGSYEQYF	TGCAGCGTTACGGGACAGGGTTTAGGATCCTACGAGCAGTACTTC
NA	TRBV7-8	TRBJ2-7	NA	CASSLAMEQYF	TGTGCCAGCAGCTTAGCCATGGAGCAGTACTTC
NA	TRBV5-5	TRBJ1-4	TRBD1	CASNPTGGRGEKLFF	TGTGCCAGCAACCCTACAGGGGGCCGGGGTGAAAAACTGTTTTTT
NA	TRBV6-5	TRBJ1-4	NA	CASSHRTDFHEKLFF	TGTGCCAGCAGTCACCGGACAGACTTCCATGAAAAACTGTTTTTT
NA	TRBV3-1/TRBV3-2	TRBJ2-1	TRBD2	CASSQEWASGGNEQFF	TGTGCCAGCAGCCAAGAGTGGGCTAGCGGGGGGAATGAGCAGTTCTTC
NA	TRBV5-6	TRBJ1-1	NA	CASSLDTVNTEAFF	TGTGCCAGCAGCTTGGATACGGTTAACACTGAAGCTTTCTTT
NA	TRBV7-2	TRBJ1-4	NA	CASSLVTTSEKLFF	TGTGCCAGCAGCTTAGTGACTACCTCCGAAAAACTGTTTTTT
few	TRBV5-4	TRBJ2-7	TRBD1	CASSPPGQASIEQYF	TGTGCCAGCAGCCCCCCGGGACAGGCTAGTATCGAGCAGTACTTC
NA	TRBV7-8	TRBJ1-3	NA	CASSLAGSAGNTIYF	TGTGCCAGCAGCTTAGCGGGGAGTGCTGGAAACACCATATATTTT
NA	TRBV24-1	TRBJ2-2	TRBD2	CATSDGLAGAANTGELFF	TGTGCCACCAGTGACGGGCTAGCGGGGGCCGCGAACACCGGGGAGCTGTTTTTT
NA	TRBV12-3/TRBV12-4	TRBJ2-7	TRBD1	CASSLDRGREQYF	TGTGCCAGCAGTCTCGACAGGGGGCGCGAGCAGTACTTC
NA	TRBV15	TRBJ2-7	NA	CATSLERVTYEQYF	TGTGCCACCAGCCTCGAGCGGGTAACCTACGAGCAGTACTTC
NA	TRBV6-6	TRBJ1-5	NA	CASTDPGGINQPQHF	TGTGCCAGCACCGATCCCGGGGGAATCAATCAGCCCCAGCATTTT
once	TRBV14	TRBJ1-1	NA	CASSQVGENTEAFF	TGTGCCAGCAGCCAAGTGGGAGAGAACACTGAAGCTTTCTTT
few	TRBV2	TRBJ2-3	TRBD2	CASSRTSFRADTQYF	TGTGCCAGCAGCCGGACTAGCTTTCGCGCAGATACGCAGTATTTT
NA	TRBV6-5	TRBJ2-1	TRBD1	CASSRTGTAGNEQFF	TGTGCCAGCTCCCGTACCGGGACAGCTGGCAATGAGCAGTTCTTC
NA	TRBV6-2/TRBV6-3	TRBJ2-7	TRBD2	CASSSGGQSSYEQYF	TGTGCCAGCAGTTCGGGGGGGCAGAGCTCCTACGAGCAGTACTTC
NA	TRBV19	TRBJ2-3	TRBD2	CASSMSRTSGLQYF	TGTGCCAGTAGTATGTCTAGGACTAGCGGGCTGCAGTATTTT
NA	TRBV5-5	TRBJ2-5	TRBD2	CASSLRLAAQETQYF	TGTGCCAGCAGCTTGAGACTAGCCGCCCAGGAGACCCAGTACTTC